This paragraph covers one T cell receptor (beta chain) sequence. Its antigen is not identified. These data are taken from a study of cytomegalovirus exposure and HLA in healthy donors. V shed 4 bases, J shed 2 bases, and the junction held 1 base outside the gene matches. The CDR3 is 13 amino acids. CDR1 and CDR2 from the germline V gene are SEHNR and FQNEAQ (reference sequence). PCR used 60 Vbeta primers and 13 Jbeta primers. Assay: immunoSEQ multiplex PCR; the TCRdb copy retains only in-frame clones and omits some. The profile shows fewer than 250,000 clones, approximately 79% of them singletons. Study observations and caveats: Accounts indicate the classifier identified cytomegalovirus status with strong specificity and sensitivity. The likely origin of a cluster of highly shared sequence variants was a sequencing artifact.

V is TRBV7-9 and J is TRBJ2-7; 8 bases match TRBD2. Material for sequencing was PBMCs. The receptor comes from a woman younger than 35 in good health and CMV-seronegative. This CDR3 is CASSSRGAYEQYF. The CDR3, as DNA: TGTGCCAGCAGCTCGCGGGGGGCCTACGAGCAGTACTTC. Complete variable domain (other parts from reference TRBV7-9 and TRBJ2-7): DTGVSQNPRHKITKRGQNVTFRCDPISEHNRLYWYRQTLGQGPEFLTYFQNEAQLEKSRLLSDRFSAERPKGSFSTLEIQRTEQGDSAMYLCASSSRGAYEQYFGPGTRLTVT.